This T cell receptor (beta chain) was sequenced in a study of response to subunit inactivated influenza vaccine (dated by TCRdb to the late 2010s). Background on the whole study: The study used deep quantitative T cell receptor repertoire profiling to track responses to a trivalent subunit inactivated influenza vaccine. What the authors observed across the whole study: It was suggested by the authors that each seasonal influenza vaccination may recruit only a limited number of new T cells.

Receptors were amplified or captured by RT-PCR. The listed sequencing device is Illumina HiSeq 2500. TCRdb cleaned the public reads at Q25 with fastp, built clones with MiXCR and kept in-frame beta chains. Rows with one shared CDR3 protein collapse into an entry with the most common genes and DNA. A total of some 500,000 distinct CDR3 sequences appear in this sample, 13% of them only once. Together, the top ten hold approximately 14% of the sample. The time point label for this specimen denotes: 45 days after influenza vaccine administration. Relative to germline, V is 7 bases shorter and J is 3 bases shorter, with 12 bases between their ends. Its CDR3 holds 13 amino acids, cysteine through phenylalanine. Left in the record is the CDR3 DNA by itself, 39 bases read in frame from the first base. This clonotype was counted at least ten times. The antigen it binds to is not known. One base away there is no much larger clone; base qualities are not given.

This sequence was found in a middle-aged man who received an inactivated influenza vaccine. Donor details come from another sample of the same person, matched by shared clones. The V and J segments used are TRBV12-3 or TRBV12-4 and TRBJ1-2, with no reliable assignment of the D segment. Here the sequenced sample was PBMCs from blood, taken about 6 weeks after vaccination. The CDR3 sequence is CASKRSGHYGYTF. The DNA sequence is as follows: TGTGCCAGCAAACGCTCCGGCCACTATGGCTACACCTTC.